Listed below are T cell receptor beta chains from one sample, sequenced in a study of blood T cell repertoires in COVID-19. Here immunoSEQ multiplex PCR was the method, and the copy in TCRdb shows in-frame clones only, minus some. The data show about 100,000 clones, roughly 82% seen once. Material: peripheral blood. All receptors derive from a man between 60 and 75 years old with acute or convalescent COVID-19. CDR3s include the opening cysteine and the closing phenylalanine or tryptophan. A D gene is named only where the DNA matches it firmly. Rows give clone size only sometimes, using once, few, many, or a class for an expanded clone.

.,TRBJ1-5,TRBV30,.,TGTGCCTGGAGTGTGGGACTAGGGAATCAGCCCCAGCATTTT,CAWSVGLGNQPQHF
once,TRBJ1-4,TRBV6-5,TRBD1,TGTGCCAGCAGTAGAACGACAGGGGCGAATGAAAAACTGTTTTTT,CASSRTTGANEKLFF
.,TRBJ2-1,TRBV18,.,TGTGCCAGCTCACCACCGAGGGAGAGGTACAATGAGCAGTTCTTC,CASSPPRERYNEQFF
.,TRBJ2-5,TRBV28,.,TGTGCCAGCAGCCTGACTAGGGAGACCCAGTACTTC,CASSLTRETQYF
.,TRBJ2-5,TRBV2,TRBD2,TGTGCCAGCACCGCGGGGGAAGAGACCCAGTACTTC,CASTAGEETQYF
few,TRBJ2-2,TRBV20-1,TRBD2,TGCAGTGCTAGTAATAGCGGGAGATTTGACGGGGAGCTGTTTTTT,CSASNSGRFDGELFF
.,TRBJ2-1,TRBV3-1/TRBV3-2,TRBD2,TGTGCCAGCAGCCAAGGGGACTACCCCTCGGAGCAGTTCTTC,CASSQGDYPSEQFF
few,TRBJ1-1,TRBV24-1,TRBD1,TGTGCCACCAGTGACCCAGGGGAGACGGGACAGGGCGTGTATACGTACACTGAAGCTTTCTTT,CATSDPGETGQGVYTYTEAFF
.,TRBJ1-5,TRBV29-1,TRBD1,TGCAGCGTCGGACAGGGAGGCAATCAGCCCCAGCATTTT,CSVGQGGNQPQHF
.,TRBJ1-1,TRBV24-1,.,TGTGCCACCAGTGATTTGATGGACACCACTGGGAACACTGAAGCTTTCTTT,CATSDLMDTTGNTEAFF
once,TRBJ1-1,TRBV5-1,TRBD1,TGCGCCAGCAGCAGGGAAAACAGGGGGGACACTGAAGCTTTCTTT,CASSRENRGDTEAFF
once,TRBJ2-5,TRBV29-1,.,TGCAGCGTTGAAGAATTTCAGGGAGGAGAGACCCAGTACTTC,CSVEEFQGGETQYF
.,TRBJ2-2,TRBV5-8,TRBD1,TGTGCCAGCTCCTCGTACACCCACGGGACAGTCTTCGCGAACACCGGGGAGCTGTTTTTT,CASSSYTHGTVFANTGELFF
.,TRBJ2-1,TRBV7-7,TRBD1,TGTGCTAGCAGCTTGGGTCCCGGGACAGGGGGTTACAATGAGCAGTTCTTC,CASSLGPGTGGYNEQFF
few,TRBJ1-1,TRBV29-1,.,TGCAGCGTTGAGATTCAGGGCACTGAAGCTTTCTTT,CSVEIQGTEAFF
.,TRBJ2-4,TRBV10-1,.,TGCGCCAGCAGTGACGGAGGGGTCAAAAACATTCAGTACTTC,CASSDGGVKNIQYF
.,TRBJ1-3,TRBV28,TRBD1,TGTGCCAGCAGTTTCTCGGGACAGGGTGTAAGAAACACCATATATTTT,CASSFSGQGVRNTIYF
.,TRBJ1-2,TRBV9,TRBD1,TGTGCCAGCAGCGCAGGGGACAGGCAACGAGACTATGGCTACACCTTC,CASSAGDRQRDYGYTF
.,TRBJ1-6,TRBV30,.,TGTGCCTGGAGTGTACAGGGTAATTCACCCCTCCACTTT,CAWSVQGNSPLHF
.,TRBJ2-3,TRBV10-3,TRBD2,TGTGCCATCAGTGGCAGGACTAGCGAAGACACAGATACGCAGTATTTT,CAISGRTSEDTDTQYF
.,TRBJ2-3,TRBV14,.,TGTGCCAGCAGCCAGCAAGCTCTAACAGATACGCAGTATTTT,CASSQQALTDTQYF
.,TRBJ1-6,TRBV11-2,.,TGTGCCAGCAGCTTAGTAAGAGCAACTAATAATTCACCCCTCCACTTT,CASSLVRATNNSPLHF
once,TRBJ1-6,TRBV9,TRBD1,TGTGCCAGCAGCGGGGATCGACAGGGTTCGGGGTCGAAATCTGAAGAGGATTATTCCCTCCACTTT,CASSGDRQGSGSKSEEDYSLHF
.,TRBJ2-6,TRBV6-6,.,TGTGCCAGCAGTTACCACGAGGGGGACATCCTGACTTTC,CASSYHEGDILTF
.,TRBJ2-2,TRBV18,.,TGTGCCAGCTCCTTAAACACCGGGGAGCTGTTTTTT,CASSLNTGELFF
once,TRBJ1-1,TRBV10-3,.,TGTGCCATCAGTGGGGAGACAGGGAACACTGAAGCTTTCTTT,CAISGETGNTEAFF
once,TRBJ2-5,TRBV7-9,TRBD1,TGTGCCAGCAGCTTAGGGGGACAGGGGGCGTTTGAGACCCAGTACTTC,CASSLGGQGAFETQYF
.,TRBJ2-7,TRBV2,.,TGTGCCAGCAGTGTCCGGGTGAGCTCCTACGAGCAGTACTTC,CASSVRVSSYEQYF
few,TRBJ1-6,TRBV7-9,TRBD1,TGTGCCAGCAGCCGACAGGGTCAATTTTCACCCCTCCACTTT,CASSRQGQFSPLHF
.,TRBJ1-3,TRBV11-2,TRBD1,TGTGCCAGCAGCTCCCTGGACAGGGACTATGGAAACACCATATATTTT,CASSSLDRDYGNTIYF
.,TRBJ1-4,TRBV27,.,TGTGCCAGCAGCCAAAGGACAGCGGCTAATGAAAAACTGTTTTTT,CASSQRTAANEKLFF
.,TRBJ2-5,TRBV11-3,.,TGTGCCAGCAGCTTAGACGCGGTTCTCGGCGAGACCCAGTACTTC,CASSLDAVLGETQYF
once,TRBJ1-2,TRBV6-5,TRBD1,TGTGCCAGCAGCGACAGGGGGCGCGGTAACTATGGCTACACCTTC,CASSDRGRGNYGYTF
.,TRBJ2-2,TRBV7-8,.,TGTGCCAGCAGCTTATCTAGACTGAACACCGGGGAGCTGTTTTTT,CASSLSRLNTGELFF
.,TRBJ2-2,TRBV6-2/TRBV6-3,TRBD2,TGTGCCAGCAGTTACGGAGGACTAGCCGGGGAGCTGTTTTTT,CASSYGGLAGELFF
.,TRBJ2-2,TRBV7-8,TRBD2,TGTGCCAGCAGCTTAGCCCTGCCTGACGGGAGGGTTGGCGGGGAGCTGTTTTTT,CASSLALPDGRVGGELFF
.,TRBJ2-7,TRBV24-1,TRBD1,TGTGCCACCAGTGATCCCGGACAGGGGAGCTCCTACGAGCAGTACTTC,CATSDPGQGSSYEQYF
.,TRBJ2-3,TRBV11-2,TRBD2,TGTGCCAGCAGCGCCGGTTATTTCGGGGGGGGCCGGACAGATACGCAGTATTTT,CASSAGYFGGGRTDTQYF
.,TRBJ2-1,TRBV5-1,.,TGCGCCAGCAGCTTGGCCAAGACAGAATCCTCCTACAATGAGCAGTTCTTC,CASSLAKTESSYNEQFF
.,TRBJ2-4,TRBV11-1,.,TGTGCCAGCAGCTACGGACTAGCCAAAAACATTCAGTACTTC,CASSYGLAKNIQYF
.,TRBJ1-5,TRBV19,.,TGTGCCAGTAGTATAGGGACAGAATCCATCTTTAGCAATCAGCCCCAGCATTTT,CASSIGTESIFSNQPQHF
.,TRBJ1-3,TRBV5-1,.,TGCGCCAGCAGCTCCGGACAGAATAATCTTGGAAACACCATATATTTT,CASSSGQNNLGNTIYF
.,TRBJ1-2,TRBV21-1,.,TGTGCCAGCAGCAAAAAGTTTCAGGTCGACTATGGCTACACCTTC,CASSKKFQVDYGYTF
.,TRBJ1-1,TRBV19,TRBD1,TGTGCCAGTAAGGACAGGGGGCGCTCTTCTACCACTGAAGCTTTCTTT,CASKDRGRSSTTEAFF
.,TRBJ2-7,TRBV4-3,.,TGCGCCAGCAGCCTAGGGACTGGATCCTACGAGCAGTACTTC,CASSLGTGSYEQYF
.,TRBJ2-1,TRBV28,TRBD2,TGTGCCAGCAGTCTTCTCCGGACTAGCGGGAGCAATGAGCAGTTCTTC,CASSLLRTSGSNEQFF
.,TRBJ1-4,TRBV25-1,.,TGTGCCAGCAGTGAAGGAATAGGGAGGGAAAAACTGTTTTTT,CASSEGIGREKLFF